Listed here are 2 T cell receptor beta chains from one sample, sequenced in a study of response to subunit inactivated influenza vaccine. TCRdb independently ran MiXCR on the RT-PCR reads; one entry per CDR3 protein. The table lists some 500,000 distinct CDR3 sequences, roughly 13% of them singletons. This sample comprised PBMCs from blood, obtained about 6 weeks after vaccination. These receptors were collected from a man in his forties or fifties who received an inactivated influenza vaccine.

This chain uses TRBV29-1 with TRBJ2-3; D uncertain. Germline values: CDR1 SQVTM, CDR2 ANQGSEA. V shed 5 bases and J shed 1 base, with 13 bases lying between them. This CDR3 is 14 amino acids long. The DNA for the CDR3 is TGCAGCGTTCGGATCCACTGGGGCACAGATACGCAGTATTTT. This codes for CSVRIHWGTDTQYF.

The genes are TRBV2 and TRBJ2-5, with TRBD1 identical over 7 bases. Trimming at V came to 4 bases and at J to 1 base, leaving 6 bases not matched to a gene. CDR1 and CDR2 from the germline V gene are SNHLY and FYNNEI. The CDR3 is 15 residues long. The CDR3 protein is CASSVLGQSQETQYF. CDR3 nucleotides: TGTGCCAGCAGTGTATTGGGACAGAGCCAAGAGACCCAGTACTTC.